This T cell receptor beta chain stems from a study of OX40 agonist ivuxolimab in advanced cancers. Some clones are missing from TCRdb's copy, which holds only in-frame ones; the method was immunoSEQ multiplex PCR. The sample has roughly 3,500 clones, 80% seen once. Germline CDR1 and CDR2: LNHDA and SQIVND (reference sequence). This CDR3 comprises 14 residues. Trimming removed 6 bases at V and 4 bases at J, with 15 bases between. The chain couples TRBV19 to TRBJ1-2; tentative D call: TRBD1 (5 bases). The TCR comes from an adult with an advanced solid tumor such as melanoma, head and neck, liver or kidney cancer. This specimen consisted of CD4+ or CD8+ T cells sorted from blood, obtained in a trial of the OX40 agonist ivuxolimab. The CDR3 DNA reads as TGTGCCAGTAGCGCTCGGGGGGACGGCTATGGCTACACCTTC. Translating gives CASSARGDGYGYTF.